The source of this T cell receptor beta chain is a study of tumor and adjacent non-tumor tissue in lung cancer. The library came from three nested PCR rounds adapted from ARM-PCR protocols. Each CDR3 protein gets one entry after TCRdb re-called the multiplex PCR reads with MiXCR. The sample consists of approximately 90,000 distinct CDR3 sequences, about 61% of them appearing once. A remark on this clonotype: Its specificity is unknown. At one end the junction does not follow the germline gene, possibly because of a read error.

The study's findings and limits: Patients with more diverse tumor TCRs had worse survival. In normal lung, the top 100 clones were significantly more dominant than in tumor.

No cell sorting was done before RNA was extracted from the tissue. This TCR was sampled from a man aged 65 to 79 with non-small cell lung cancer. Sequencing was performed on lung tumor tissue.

CDR3 DNA: TGTACCAGCAGAGAGGCAGATACGCAGTATTTT. Translated, it gives CTSREADTQYF. The chain has TRBV11-2 and TRBJ2-3; D uncertain. The CDR3 runs 11 residues. Germline lookup yields CDR1 SGHAT and CDR2 FQNNGV.